This T cell receptor beta chain was identified during a study of blood T cell repertoires in COVID-19. Overall study: COVID-19 samples from acute and convalescent phases originated in the United States, Italy and Spain.

The V gene's germline CDR1 is SGHKS and CDR2 YYEKEE (reference sequence). The CDR3 loop spans 15 amino acids. Trimming took 1 base from V and 6 from J; bases not matched to a gene: 5. Clones were sequenced by immunoSEQ multiplex PCR, and TCRdb holds only the in-frame ones, with some missing. The sample includes some 200,000 clones, 75% to 90% of them seen just once. The clonotype originates from a woman aged 18-35 years who had recovered from COVID-19. This chain joins TRBV5-5 and TRBJ2-1, with 9 nucleotides matching TRBD1. Sequencing was done on a sample of PBMCs or T cells enriched from blood (not recorded which). The CDR3 sequence: CASSLWTGVLNEQFF. Written as DNA, the CDR3 is TGTGCCAGCAGCTTGTGGACAGGGGTACTCAATGAGCAGTTCTTC.